This is a list of T cell receptor beta chains from one sample in a study of T cell responses to AZD1222 COVID-19 vaccine. Method: immunoSEQ multiplex PCR; TCRdb's copy keeps in-frame clones and lacks some. Among 150,000 to 200,000 clones listed, around 94% were seen once. The sample was peripheral blood, taken 28 days after the second AZD1222 dose. These receptors were taken from an adult who received the AZD1222 COVID-19 vaccine. CDR3s include the opening cysteine and the closing phenylalanine or tryptophan. The D gene is left open where the match is weak. Size tells how often a clone was seen (once, few, many) or the class of an expanded clone, and some rows leave it out.

V gene,J gene,clone size,D gene,CDR3 DNA,CDR3 protein
TRBV28,TRBJ1-2,-,TRBD1,TGTGCCAGCAGTACCGGACAGGGCTTATACGGCTACACCTTC,CASSTGQGLYGYTF
TRBV19,TRBJ1-5,-,TRBD1,TGTGCCAGTAGTAAGACAGGGAATGGCAATCAGCCCCAGCATTTT,CASSKTGNGNQPQHF
TRBV29-1,TRBJ2-1,-,-,TGCAGCGTTGATGGCCGGACTGCCGTGTATGAGCAGTTCTTC,CSVDGRTAVYEQFF
TRBV18,TRBJ1-6,-,-,TGTGCCAGCTCACCGGAAGGGAAGTCCCTCCACTTT,CASSPEGKSLHF
TRBV2,TRBJ1-2,-,-,TGTGCCAGCAGTGAAGTTAGTGGGGGATCCTATGGCTACACCTTC,CASSEVSGGSYGYTF
TRBV7-6,TRBJ1-1,-,-,TGTGCCAGCAGCTTAGCCGAGGGAACTGAAGCTTTCTTT,CASSLAEGTEAFF
TRBV7-9,TRBJ1-2,-,-,TGTGCCAGCAGCCCCCCGGGGCCCGGGGACTATGGCTACACCTTC,CASSPPGPGDYGYTF
TRBV19,TRBJ1-5,-,-,TGTGCCAGTACTCCTCCTCGGGGGCGACTCAATCAGCCCCAGCATTTT,CASTPPRGRLNQPQHF
TRBV2,TRBJ2-1,once,TRBD2,TGTGCCAGCAGTCCCGGGACTAGCGGGAGAGACAATGAGCAGTTCTTC,CASSPGTSGRDNEQFF
TRBV5-5,TRBJ1-2,-,-,TGTGCCAGCAGCTGGGGACTGGACTATGGCTACACCTTC,CASSWGLDYGYTF
TRBV7-2,TRBJ2-7,-,-,TGTGCCAGCAGCTTAATGTCTACTAGTTTTTACGAGCAGTACTTC,CASSLMSTSFYEQYF
TRBV9,TRBJ2-5,-,-,TGTGCCAGCAGCGTAGAAGGGACACACAAAGAGACCCAGTACTTC,CASSVEGTHKETQYF
TRBV6-2/TRBV6-3,TRBJ2-7,-,-,TGTGCCAGCAGTTACCCGGACGAGCAGTACTTC,CASSYPDEQYF
TRBV5-4,TRBJ1-1,-,-,TGTGCCAGCAGCTTGAGAGGGGCGACTGAAGCTTTCTTT,CASSLRGATEAFF
TRBV11-2,TRBJ1-1,-,-,TGTGCCAGCAGCTTCGTGAACACTGAAGCTTTCTTT,CASSFVNTEAFF
TRBV5-4,TRBJ2-7,-,TRBD2,TGTGCCAGCAGCTTGGGGGCTAGCGGTCCCGAGCAGTACTTC,CASSLGASGPEQYF
TRBV20-1,TRBJ1-6,-,-,TGCAGTGCTAGAGAAGTAAAGGCCCTCCACTTT,CSAREVKALHF
TRBV4-3,TRBJ2-5,-,-,TGCGCCAGCAGCCCCTTAACGACAGTGTCGTGGGAGACCCAGTACTTC,CASSPLTTVSWETQYF
TRBV4-1,TRBJ2-5,-,-,TGCGCCAGCAGCCAAGGCAGGGATTGGGGGAACCAAGAGACCCAGTACTTC,CASSQGRDWGNQETQYF
TRBV7-9,TRBJ2-7,-,-,TGTGCCAGCAGCTCCCACAGGGCCGAGCAGTACTTC,CASSSHRAEQYF
TRBV25-1,TRBJ2-7,once,TRBD1,TGTGCCAGCAGTGAATCCTACAGGGGTGGTGTAGAGCAGTACTTC,CASSESYRGGVEQYF
TRBV7-2,TRBJ1-1,-,-,TGTGCCAGCAGCTCCCAACCCCCGGGGGGCCAGGACACTGAAGCTTTCTTT,CASSSQPPGGQDTEAFF
TRBV25-1,TRBJ1-1,-,-,TGTGCCAGCACTCCGGAGGACCCCGGGGCTGAAGCTTTCTTT,CASTPEDPGAEAFF
TRBV2,TRBJ2-1,-,TRBD2,TGTGCCAGCAGCGGGACTAGCGGATACAATGAGCAGTTCTTC,CASSGTSGYNEQFF
TRBV6-6,TRBJ2-1,-,TRBD2,TGTGCCAGCAACGGGAGGCAATCCTACAATGAGCAGTTCTTC,CASNGRQSYNEQFF
TRBV4-3,TRBJ2-7,-,TRBD2,TGCGCCAGCAGCCAGGCCACTAGCGGGTTATCCTACGAGCAGTACTTC,CASSQATSGLSYEQYF
TRBV3-1/TRBV3-2,TRBJ1-1,-,-,TGTGCCAGCAGCCAAGGCGGGGGAGGCACTGAAGCTTTCTTT,CASSQGGGGTEAFF
TRBV14,TRBJ2-3,-,TRBD2,TGTGCCAGCAGCCAAAGCGGGGGTCTCACAGATACGCAGTATTTT,CASSQSGGLTDTQYF
TRBV19,TRBJ2-1,-,-,TGTGCCAGTAGATCATTCAGCTCCTACAATGAGCAGTTCTTC,CASRSFSSYNEQFF
TRBV7-2,TRBJ1-4,-,-,TGTGCCAGCAGCTCCATCCCGTGGGAAAAACTGTTTTTT,CASSSIPWEKLFF
TRBV2,TRBJ1-1,once,-,TGTGCCAGCAGGGAAGGGTTGAACACTGAAGCTTTCTTT,CASREGLNTEAFF